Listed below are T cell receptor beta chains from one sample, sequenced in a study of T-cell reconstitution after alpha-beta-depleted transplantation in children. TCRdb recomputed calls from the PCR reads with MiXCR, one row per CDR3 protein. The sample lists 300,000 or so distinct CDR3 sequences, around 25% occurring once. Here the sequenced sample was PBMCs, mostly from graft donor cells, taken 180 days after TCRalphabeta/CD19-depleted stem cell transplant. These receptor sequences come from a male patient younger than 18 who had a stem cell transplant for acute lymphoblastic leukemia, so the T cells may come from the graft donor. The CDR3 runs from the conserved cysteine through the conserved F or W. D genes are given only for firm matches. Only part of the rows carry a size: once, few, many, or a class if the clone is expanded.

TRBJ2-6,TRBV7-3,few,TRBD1,TGTGCCAGCAGCCGGACAGGGGGCGGCTCTGGGGCCAACGTCCTGACTTTC,CASSRTGGGSGANVLTF
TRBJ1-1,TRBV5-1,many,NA,TGCGCCAGCAGCTTGGCGGGTGAAGCTTTCTTT,CASSLAGEAFF
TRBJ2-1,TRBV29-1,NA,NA,TGCAGCGGGATCCGGGACAACTTCAATGAGCAGTTCTTC,CSGIRDNFNEQFF
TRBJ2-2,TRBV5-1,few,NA,TGCGCCAGCAGCGGAACTAGAGACGGGGAGCTGTTTTTT,CASSGTRDGELFF
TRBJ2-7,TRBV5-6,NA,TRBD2,TGTGCCAGCAGCCCATTAGCGGGGATGTACGAGCAGTACTTC,CASSPLAGMYEQYF
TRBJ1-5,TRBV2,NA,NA,TGTGCCAGCAGTCAGGGGACGGGCAATCAGCCCCAGCATTTT,CASSQGTGNQPQHF
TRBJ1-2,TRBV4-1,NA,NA,TGCGCCAGCAGCCAAGAGGCAGGGGTGTTTGGCTACACCTTC,CASSQEAGVFGYTF
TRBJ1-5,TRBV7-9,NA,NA,TGTGCCAGCAGCTTAGAGTTTCAGCCCCAGCATTTT,CASSLEFQPQHF
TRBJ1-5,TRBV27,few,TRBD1,TGTGCCAGCAGAAGACAGGGGGCTGCGGGGTATAGCAATCAGCCCCAGCATTTT,CASRRQGAAGYSNQPQHF
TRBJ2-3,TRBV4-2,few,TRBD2,TGTGCCAGCAGCCAAGTCGGAGAATCGAGGACTAGAGTTTGGGATACGCAGTATTTT,CASSQVGESRTRVWDTQYF
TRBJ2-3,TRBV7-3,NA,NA,TGTGCCAGCAGCCCCCGGGATACTAGCACAGATACGCAGTATTTT,CASSPRDTSTDTQYF
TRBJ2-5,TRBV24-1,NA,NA,TGTGCCACTGGGACGACACAAGAGACCCAGTACTTC,CATGTTQETQYF
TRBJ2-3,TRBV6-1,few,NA,TGTGCCAGCAGCCTACGTTTCCGGGTAAACACAGATACGCAGTATTTT,CASSLRFRVNTDTQYF
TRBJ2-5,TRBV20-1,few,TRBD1,TGCAGTGGACACAGGGGGCTGGCGGAGACCCAGTACTTC,CSGHRGLAETQYF
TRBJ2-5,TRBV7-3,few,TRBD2,TGTGCCAGCAGCTTTGCTAGCGGGGGGAAAGAGACCCAGTACTTC,CASSFASGGKETQYF
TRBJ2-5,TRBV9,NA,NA,TGTGCCAGCAGCGTAGGAGGGGCCGGGGGCGCCGGAGAGACCCAGTACTTC,CASSVGGAGGAGETQYF
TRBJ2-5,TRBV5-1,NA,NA,TGCGCCAGCAGCTTGGGAAGGGACCTAATAGAGCCCCAGTCCTTC,CASSLGRDLIEPQSF
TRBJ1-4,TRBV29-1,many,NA,TGCAGCGCAAAAGGACTTGAAAAACTGTTTTTT,CSAKGLEKLFF
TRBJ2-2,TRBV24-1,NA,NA,TGTGCCACCAGTGTAGGCGGGGAGCTGTTTTTT,CATSVGGELFF
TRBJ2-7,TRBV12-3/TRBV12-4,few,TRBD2,TGTGCCAGCAGCCCCGGGACTAGAAACGAGCAGTACTTC,CASSPGTRNEQYF
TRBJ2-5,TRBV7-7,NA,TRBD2,TGTGCCAGCAGCTTAATAGCGGGCCGCCAAGAGACCCAGTACTTC,CASSLIAGRQETQYF
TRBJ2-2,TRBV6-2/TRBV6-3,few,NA,TGTGCCAGCAGGCTCGCAGGGTCCGGGGAGCTGTTTTTT,CASRLAGSGELFF
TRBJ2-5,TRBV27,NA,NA,TGTGCCAGCAGCCATGGATCGACCCAGTACTTC,CASSHGSTQYF
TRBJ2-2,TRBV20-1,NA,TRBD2,TGCAGTGCTAGCGAAGCGGGAGCGCTGTTTTTT,CSASEAGALFF
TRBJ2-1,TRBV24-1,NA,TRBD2,TGTGCCACCAGTGAGGCGAGCGGGAGGGCCGCTGAGCAGTTCTTC,CATSEASGRAAEQFF
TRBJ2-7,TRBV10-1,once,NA,TGCGCCAGCAGTACCGGGTTCTACGAGCAGTACTTC,CASSTGFYEQYF
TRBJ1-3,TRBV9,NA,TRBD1,TGTGCCAGCAGCCCACCCTTGACAGGGGTCTCTGGAAACACCATATATTTT,CASSPPLTGVSGNTIYF
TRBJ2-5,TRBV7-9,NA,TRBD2,TGTGCCAGCAGCGTCTGGCTAGCGGACCAAGAGACCCAGTACTTC,CASSVWLADQETQYF
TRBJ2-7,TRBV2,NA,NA,TGTGCCAGCAGCTGGACAGCCTACGAGCAGTACTTC,CASSWTAYEQYF
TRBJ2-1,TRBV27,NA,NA,TGTGCCAGCAGTTTATCAGGGGGGCGGTATGGGTACAATGAGCAGTTCTTC,CASSLSGGRYGYNEQFF
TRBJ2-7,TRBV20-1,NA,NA,TGCAGTGCTAGAGATGAGACCGTCTACGAGCAGTACTTC,CSARDETVYEQYF
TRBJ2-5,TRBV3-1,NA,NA,TGTGCCAGCAGCCACCTCGGGGGCGAGACCCAGTACTTC,CASSHLGGETQYF
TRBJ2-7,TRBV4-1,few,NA,TGCGCCAGCAGCCCAAGACAGGGACTCTCCTACGAGCAGTACTTC,CASSPRQGLSYEQYF
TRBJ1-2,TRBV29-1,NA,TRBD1,TGCAGCGTTGTGACAGGGCACTATGGCTACACCTTC,CSVVTGHYGYTF
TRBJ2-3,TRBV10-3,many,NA,TGTGCCATCAGTGAAGGCCCTACTAGCACAGATACGCAGTATTTT,CAISEGPTSTDTQYF
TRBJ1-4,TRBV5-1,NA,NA,TGCGCCAGCAGCTTGGTTCCAGGCGTTAATGAAAAACTGTTTTTT,CASSLVPGVNEKLFF
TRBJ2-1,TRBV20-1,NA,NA,TGCAGTGCAAGAGGAACTATCAAATTCGATGAGCAGTTCTTC,CSARGTIKFDEQFF
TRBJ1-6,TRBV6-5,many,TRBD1,TGTGCCAGCAGGGTTTCACAGGGGGCAATTGGGACCCTCCACTTT,CASRVSQGAIGTLHF
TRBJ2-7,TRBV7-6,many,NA,TGTGCCAGCAGCGCAACGGCGGGGTTCTCCTACGAGCAGTACTTC,CASSATAGFSYEQYF
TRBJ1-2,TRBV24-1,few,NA,TGTGCCACCAGTGAGGGACGGAACTATGGCTACACCTTC,CATSEGRNYGYTF
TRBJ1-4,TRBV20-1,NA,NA,TGCAGTGCTAGGGCAACTAATGAAAAACTGTTTTTT,CSARATNEKLFF
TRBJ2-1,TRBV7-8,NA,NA,TGTGCCAGCAGCTCCTTAGCGGAGGGCTACAATGAGCAGTTCTTC,CASSSLAEGYNEQFF
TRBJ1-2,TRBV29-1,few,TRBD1,TGCAGCGTTTCCGGACAGGGGGCCTATGGCTACACCTTC,CSVSGQGAYGYTF
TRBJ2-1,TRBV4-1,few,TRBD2,TGCGCCAGCAGCCAAGGGGGCCGGGCTAGCGGGAGCTATGAGCAGTTCTTC,CASSQGGRASGSYEQFF
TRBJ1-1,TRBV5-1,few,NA,TGCGCCAGCAGCTTGGTTCGTAGAGGGGCCACGGCCCGTAGGAACACTGAAGCTTTCTTT,CASSLVRRGATARRNTEAFF
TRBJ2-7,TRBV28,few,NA,TGTGCCAGCAGTTTTAGCGGCCCCCGGGCCTCCTACGAGCAGTACTTC,CASSFSGPRASYEQYF
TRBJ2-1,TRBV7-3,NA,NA,TGTGCCAGCGGACTTACGTGGTCTAGGAACAATGAGCAGTTCTTC,CASGLTWSRNNEQFF
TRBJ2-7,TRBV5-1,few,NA,TGCGCCAGCAGCCAACAAACAGCGAGCTCCTACGAGCAGTACTTC,CASSQQTASSYEQYF
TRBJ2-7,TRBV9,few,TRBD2,TGTGCCAGCAGTCTTCAGCCGGGACTAGCAGCCCACGAGCAGTACTTC,CASSLQPGLAAHEQYF
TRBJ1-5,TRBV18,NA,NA,TGTGCCAGCTCACCTGGGCGAAAACAGACCAATCAGCCCCAGCATTTT,CASSPGRKQTNQPQHF